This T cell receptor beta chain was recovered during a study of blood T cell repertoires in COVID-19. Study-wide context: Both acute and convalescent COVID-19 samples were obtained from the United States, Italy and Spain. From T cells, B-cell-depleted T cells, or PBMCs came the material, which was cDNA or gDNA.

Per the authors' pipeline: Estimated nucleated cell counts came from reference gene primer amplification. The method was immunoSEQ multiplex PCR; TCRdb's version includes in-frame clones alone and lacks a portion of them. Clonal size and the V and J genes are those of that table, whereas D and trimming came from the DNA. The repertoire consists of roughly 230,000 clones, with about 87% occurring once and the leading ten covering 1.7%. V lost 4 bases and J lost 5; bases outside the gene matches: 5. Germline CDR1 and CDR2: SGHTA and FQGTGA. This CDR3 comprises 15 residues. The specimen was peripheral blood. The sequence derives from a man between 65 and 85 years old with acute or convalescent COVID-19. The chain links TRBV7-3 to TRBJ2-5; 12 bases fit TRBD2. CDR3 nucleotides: TGTGCCAGCAGCTCAGGACTAGCGGGGATGGAGACCCAGTACTTC. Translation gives CASSSGLAGMETQYF.